The clone carrying this T cell receptor (beta chain) was seen repeatedly, ten times or more. Antigen unknown. This sample stems from a study of T-cell reconstitution after alpha-beta-depleted transplantation in children. This CDR3 is 12 amino acids long. V gave up 1 base and J gave up 4 bases, with 8 bases separating them. The V gene's germline CDR1 is DFQATT and CDR2 SNEGSKA (reference sequence). Unique molecular identifiers tagged the TCRbeta library. TCRdb re-derived calls from the PCR reads in MiXCR, one entry per CDR3 protein. This sample has under 100,000 distinct CDR3 sequences, with roughly a sixth found just once. Whole-study findings and limits: Some patients showed high day-60 TCRbeta diversity, which derived from surviving recipient T cells and thymic progenitors.

The V gene is TRBV20-1, the J gene TRBJ2-7; D not resolved. The sequencing here drew on PBMCs, mostly from graft donor cells, taken 180 days after TCRalphabeta/CD19-depleted stem cell transplant. The clonotype was recovered from a male patient aged 2 to 10 who had a stem cell transplant for acute lymphoblastic leukemia, so the T cells may come from the graft donor. The CDR3 DNA sequence: TGCAGTGCTAGAGTTTCCCTATACGAGCAGTACTTC. It codes for CSARVSLYEQYF.